These 10 T cell receptor beta chains were sequenced from one sample in a study of radiation and T cells in renal cell carcinoma. Repertoires were generated with immunoSEQ multiplex PCR, while TCRdb's copy carries only in-frame clones and drops some. The data hold about 12,000 clones, with roughly 34% observed a single time. Treatment specified: 15 Gy SBRT to primary tumor, nephrectomy 4 weeks later. Material: tumor tissue, obtained from a patient whose treatment included radiotherapy and nephrectomy. The receptors come from a man aged 55-75 years with renal cell carcinoma.

This chain connects TRBV5-6 to TRBJ1-2, with D possibly TRBD1 on 5 matching bases. This CDR3 has 13 amino acids. Germline V gene sequence: CDR1 SGHDT, CDR2 YYEEEE. V lost 1 base and J 2 bases, leaving 6 bases between the germline ends. The CDR3 protein is CASSLRGNYGYTF. In nucleotides, the CDR3 is TGTGCCAGCAGCTTGCGGGGGAACTATGGCTACACCTTC.

This clone was detected only a few times. V and J are TRBV2 and TRBJ1-1; possibly TRBD1 for D (5 bases). V gave up 3 bases and J gave up 5 bases, with 13 bases separating them. CDR3 length: 14 residues. Germline-derived CDR1 and CDR2 are SNHLY and FYNNEI. CDR3 sequence reads: CASSDQGRGTEAFF. CDR3 nucleotides: TGTGCCAGCAGTGATCAGGGAAGAGGAACTGAAGCTTTCTTT.

This chain connects TRBV5-1 to TRBJ2-3, with 11 bases matching TRBD2. With 3 bases clipped from V and 5 bases from J, the junction kept 8 bases outside the gene matches. The CDR3 runs 16 residues. CDR1 and CDR2 (germline): SGHRS, YFSETQ. The CDR3 here is CASSSIAGGPRDTQYF. CDR3 bases: TGCGCCAGCAGCTCCATAGCGGGAGGGCCCAGAGATACGCAGTATTTT.

The chain links TRBV30 to TRBJ1-1; D call uncertain. The germline gives CDR1 GTSNPN, CDR2 SVGIG (reference sequence). The CDR3 runs to 12 residues. V was shortened by 0 bases and J by 8 bases, with 10 bases between the two germline ends. CDR3 protein: CAWSVGRREAFF. The DNA of the CDR3 is TGTGCCTGGAGTGTCGGGCGGAGGGAAGCTTTCTTT.

This rearrangement joins TRBV29-1 to TRBJ2-5; D is perhaps TRBD1 or TRBD2 (7 bases each). The germline V and J ends were trimmed by 6 bases and 5 bases, with 19 bases remaining between them. The CDR3 totals 14 residues. From germline, CDR1 is SQVTM and CDR2 ANQGSEA. CDR3: CSVVGAGGDETQYF. As DNA, the CDR3 is TGCAGCGTAGTAGGTGCAGGGGGGGACGAGACCCAGTACTTC.

This chain uses TRBV7-7 with TRBJ2-1; D might be TRBD2 (5 bases). CDR3 length equals 14 residues. CDR1 is SSHAT and CDR2 is FNYEAQ in the germline V gene (reference sequence). Trimming took off 1 base at V and 9 bases at J, with 13 bases between the two ends. The CDR3 DNA sequence: TGTGCCAGCAGCTTAGATCGGTTTAGCGCTGAGCAGTTCTTC. This translates into CASSLDRFSAEQFF.

The V call is TRBV29-1, the J call TRBJ2-5, with 8 bases aligning to TRBD2. Germline V CDR1 and CDR2: SQVTM, ANQGSEA. Losses at the gene ends were 7 bases for V and 5 bases for J; bases not matched to a gene: 18. This CDR3 spans 16 amino acids. The DNA of the CDR3 is TGCAGCGCCAGGGGAATTTCCGGGGGGGGCTTGGAGACCCAGTACTTC. Amino acid sequence: CSARGISGGGLETQYF.

The chain carries TRBV30 and TRBJ2-3, with unresolved D. Per germline, CDR1 GTSNPN and CDR2 SVGIG (reference sequence). This CDR3 is built from 11 residues. V was shortened by 0 bases and J by 7 bases, with 5 bases between the two germline ends. CDR3 loop: CAWSVGYTQYF. CDR3 in DNA: TGTGCCTGGAGTGTTGGGTATACGCAGTATTTT.

CDR3 DNA: TGTGCCTGGACCCGCCTGAGGGGAGGCGCCTGGGACGAGCAGTACGTC. This translates into CAWTRLRGGAWDEQYV. The V gene is TRBV30, the J gene TRBJ2-7; D perhaps matches TRBD2 (6 bases). CDR1 and CDR2 (germline): GTSNPN, SVGIG (reference sequence). The length of the CDR3 is 16 residues. V gave up 4 bases and J gave up 5 bases, with 24 bases separating them.

This clone was seen only a few times. This sequence joins TRBV5-1 and TRBJ1-1, with D unclear. The CDR3 has 14 residues. V lost 4 bases, J lost 2 bases, and 12 bases lay in between. Germline-derived CDR1 and CDR2 are SGHRS and YFSETQ. The CDR3 DNA sequence: TGCGCCAGCAGCGTTGCCGGGAGCAACACTGAAGCTTTCTTT. Translated: CASSVAGSNTEAFF. Looking up the rest from reference TRBV5-1 and TRBJ1-1 gives the full variable domain: KAGVTQTPRYLIKTRGQQVTLSCSPISGHRSVSWYQQTPGQGLQFLFEYFSETQRNKGNFPGRFSGRQFSNSRSEMNVSTLELGDSALYLCASSVAGSNTEAFFGQGTRLTVV.